Listed here are 25 T cell receptor beta chains from one sample, sequenced in a study of cytomegalovirus exposure and HLA in healthy donors. The PCR employed 60 Vbeta primers together with 13 Jbeta primers. TCRdb keeps only in-frame clones here, not all; method: immunoSEQ multiplex PCR. The sample holds about 90,000 clones, 79% seen once. The sequencing sample was made of PBMCs. These receptor sequences come from a man aged 25-45 years in good health and CMV-seronegative.

V gene TRBV9 combines with J gene TRBJ1-2, with unresolved D. V lost 4 bases to trimming and J lost 4 bases, with 17 bases between them. This CDR3 contains 15 residues. Per the germline V gene, CDR1 is SGDLS and CDR2 is YYNGEE. The CDR3 region is CASSTLATSSYGYTF. CDR3 DNA: TGTGCCAGCAGCACTCTAGCCACGAGTAGCTATGGCTACACCTTC.

The chain recombines TRBV27 with TRBJ1-1; D is perhaps TRBD1 (6 bases). The CDR3 runs to 13 residues. Germline V gene sequence: CDR1 MNHEY, CDR2 SMNVEV (reference sequence). The germline V and J ends were trimmed by 9 bases and 2 bases, with 13 bases remaining between them. The CDR3 protein is CASQQGINTEAFF. The CDR3 DNA sequence: TGTGCCAGTCAACAGGGTATCAACACTGAAGCTTTCTTT.

This chain joins TRBV7-6 and TRBJ1-2; D unresolved. V was clipped by 11 bases and J by 5 bases, with 24 bases between them. The V gene's germline CDR1 is SGHVS and CDR2 FNYEAQ. CDR3 size: 15 residues. Here the CDR3 reads CASASSLLGRYGYTF. The CDR3 nucleotides read TGTGCCTCAGCGTCTAGCCTACTCGGGCGGTATGGCTACACCTTC.

This rearrangement joins TRBV25-1 to TRBJ2-1; TRBD1 might be the D (6 bases). This CDR3 is built from 14 residues. V was cut by 2 bases and J by 9 bases, with 14 bases left in between. Germline CDR1 is MGHDK and CDR2 is SYGVNS. The CDR3 coding sequence is TGTGCCAGCAGTGAACTCTTCCAGGGGAGTGAGCAGTTCTTC. Its protein product is CASSELFQGSEQFF.

The chain couples TRBV14 to TRBJ1-4, with 9 bases aligning to TRBD1. V gave up 3 bases and J gave up 8 bases; unmatched junction bases: 10. CDR3 length: 16 amino acids. From germline, CDR1 is SGHDN and CDR2 FVKESK. CDR3 protein: CASSHPGTGPVEKLFF. CDR3 nucleotides: TGTGCCAGCAGCCATCCCGGGACAGGGCCGGTCGAAAAACTGTTTTTT.

The chain has TRBV28 and TRBJ1-1; 7 bases match TRBD1. The V gene's germline CDR1 is MDHEN and CDR2 SYDVKM. V dropped 6 bases and J dropped 6; count of bases not matched to a gene: 4. The CDR3 has 12 amino acids. CDR3 amino acids: CASRGGTAEAFF. Here the CDR3 DNA reads TGTGCCAGCAGAGGGGGGACAGCTGAAGCTTTCTTT.

The rearrangement joins TRBV6-1 to TRBJ1-5, with D unresolved. Per the germline V gene, CDR1 is MNHNS and CDR2 is SASEGT. Trimming stripped 4 bases from V and 1 base from J, with 11 bases between. This CDR3 has 15 amino acids. The DNA of the CDR3 is TGTGCCAGCAGTGTGACACCCACGAGCAATCAGCCCCAGCATTTT. This encodes CASSVTPTSNQPQHF.

The chain carries TRBV19 and TRBJ1-5, with a tentative D call TRBD1 (6 bases). V was clipped by 3 bases and J by 7 bases, with 13 bases between them. CDR3 size: 14 residues. CDR1 and CDR2 from the germline V gene are LNHDA and SQIVND (reference sequence). The CDR3 DNA sequence: TGTGCCAGTAGTATTACAGGGTTATACCAGCCCCAGCATTTT. Protein product: CASSITGLYQPQHF.

This clone was counted once. The chain joins TRBV5-1 to TRBJ2-1; TRBD1 is a possible D gene (5 bases). V dropped 0 bases and J dropped 2 bases, with 6 bases sitting between them. CDR3 size: 14 residues. Germline values: CDR1 SGHRS, CDR2 YFSETQ. CDR3 in amino acids: CASSLGQTYNEQFF. The CDR3 DNA follows: TGCGCCAGCAGCTTGGGACAGACCTACAATGAGCAGTTCTTC.

This clone was detected once. The V call is TRBV11-3, the J call TRBJ2-7; TRBD1 matches at 8 bases. CDR3 length equals 13 residues. Trimming took 6 bases from V and 4 from J; bases not matched to a gene: 5. Germline-derived CDR1 and CDR2 are SGHNT and YENEEA. CDR3: CASRRTGGYEQYF. CDR3 nucleotide sequence: TGTGCCAGCAGACGTACAGGGGGATACGAGCAGTACTTC.

This chain links TRBV30 with TRBJ1-4; 7 positions match TRBD1. J gave up 0 bases and V 0 bases, and 7 bases lay outside the gene matches. Germline CDR1 reads GTSNPN; CDR2 reads SVGIG (reference sequence). This CDR3 contains 17 residues. The CDR3 loop reads CAWSVFWDSATNEKLFF. The CDR3 bases are TGTGCCTGGAGTGTTTTTTGGGACAGCGCAACTAATGAAAAACTGTTTTTT.

In its sample, this clone was seen a few times. The chain employs TRBV27 and TRBJ2-7, with 7 bases that match TRBD1. This CDR3 region has 14 residues. V shed 2 bases and J 3 bases; nucleotides not matched to a gene: 4. CDR1 and CDR2 from the germline V gene are MNHEY and SMNVEV (reference sequence). The CDR3: CASSLGDSLYEQYF. The CDR3 bases are TGTGCCAGCAGTTTAGGGGACAGCCTCTACGAGCAGTACTTC.

This clone was seen only once. The chain uses TRBV30 and TRBJ2-3; D unclear. CDR3 length equals 12 residues. Germline V lookup: CDR1 GTSNPN, CDR2 SVGIG (reference sequence). Trimming removed 0 bases at V and 4 bases at J, with 5 bases between. This CDR3 reads CAWSVSADTQYF. The CDR3 DNA follows: TGTGCCTGGAGTGTATCAGCAGATACGCAGTATTTT.

The chain recombines TRBV5-1 with TRBJ2-6; no firm D call. The length of the CDR3 is 15 residues. CDR1 and CDR2 (germline): SGHRS, YFSETQ. Trimming took 6 bases from V and 0 from J, leaving 10 bases between them. CDR3 nucleotides: TGCGCCAGCACCTACTCACTCTCTGGGGCCAACGTCCTGACTTTC. It is translated as CASTYSLSGANVLTF.

The chain couples TRBV19 to TRBJ1-1, with D unresolved. Trimming removed 3 bases from V and 6 bases from J, with 11 bases in between. Germline V lookup: CDR1 LNHDA, CDR2 SQIVND (reference sequence). This CDR3 is 13 amino acids long. The CDR3 nucleotides read TGTGCCAGTAGTATTGGTCCGGTGGCTGAAGCTTTCTTT. It is translated as CASSIGPVAEAFF.

This clone was detected a few times. The chain recombines TRBV6-5 with TRBJ1-2; D unresolved. Germline lookup yields CDR1 MNHEY and CDR2 SVGAGI. This CDR3 spans 15 amino acids. V was pared by 0 bases and J by 4 bases, with 12 bases between. The CDR3 coding sequence is TGTGCCAGCAGTTACTCGACCAACGAGGGCTATGGCTACACCTTC. This translates into CASSYSTNEGYGYTF.

J is TRBJ2-2 and V is TRBV7-8, with 9 bases that match TRBD1. The ends lost 0 bases at V and 6 bases at J; junction bases unmatched: 8. The CDR3 runs to 17 residues. Per the germline V gene, CDR1 is SGHVS and CDR2 is FQNEAQ. This CDR3 reads CASSLARDRAIAGELFF. In nucleotides, the CDR3 is TGTGCCAGCAGCTTAGCGAGGGACAGGGCTATTGCCGGGGAGCTGTTTTTT.

The chain recombines TRBV7-8 with TRBJ2-3; 10 nucleotides match TRBD2. The V and J ends lost 3 bases and 5 bases, in that order; junction bases with no gene match: 8. CDR1 is SGHVS, CDR2 FQNEAQ, per germline. This CDR3 is built from 16 residues. For the CDR3, the DNA is TGTGCCAGCAGCTTTGTAGCGGGGGGAAGTCGAGATACGCAGTATTTT. Protein: CASSFVAGGSRDTQYF. The full variable domain, rest sourced from reference TRBV7-8 and TRBJ2-3, is GAGVSQSPRYKVAKRGQDVALRCDPISGHVSLFWYQQALGQGPEFLTYFQNEAQLDKSGLPSDRFFAERPEGSVSTLKIQRTQQEDSAVYLCASSFVAGGSRDTQYFGPGTRLTVL.

The chain recombines TRBV19 with TRBJ1-5; TRBD1 agrees at 7 bases. The CDR3 consists of 16 residues. The germline CDR1 and CDR2 sequences are LNHDA and SQIVND (reference sequence). The trim removed 4 bases at V and 4 bases at J, leaving 10 bases unmatched. CDR3 sequence: CASSSITTGVNQPQHF. In nucleotides, the CDR3 is TGTGCCAGTAGTAGCATTACCACAGGGGTTAATCAGCCCCAGCATTTT.

This rearrangement joins TRBV27 to TRBJ2-3, with 8 bases identical to TRBD2. J gave up 2 bases and V 8 bases, and 9 bases lay outside the gene matches. Germline CDR1 is MNHEY and CDR2 is SMNVEV (reference sequence). CDR3 size: 15 residues. The CDR3 loop is CASRRGAAVTDTQYF. In DNA form, the CDR3 reads TGTGCCAGCCGGCGGGGGGCGGCCGTCACAGATACGCAGTATTTT.

V usage is TRBV6-5 and J usage is TRBJ1-4, with TRBD1 identical over 10 bases. The CDR3 length is 16 residues. From germline, CDR1 is MNHEY and CDR2 SVGAGI. Trimming cost V 4 bases and J 11 bases; bases outside gene matches: 13. CDR3 nucleotide sequence: TGTGCCAGCAGTTTCCCGACAGGGGGCAAGCGCAAGAAACTGTTTTTT. Its protein product is CASSFPTGGKRKKLFF.

This clone was counted only a few times. The gene calls are TRBV2 and TRBJ1-6; 9 bases line up with TRBD1. This CDR3 contains 17 residues. Per germline, CDR1 SNHLY and CDR2 FYNNEI. V lost 7 bases to trimming and J lost 1 base; unmatched junction nucleotides: 8. The CDR3 bases are TGTGCCAGCAAGGGACAGGGCGGAGGATCCTATAATTCACCCCTCCACTTT. This sequence encodes CASKGQGGGSYNSPLHF.

The genes are TRBV12-5 and TRBJ2-4; D remains ambiguous. The V and J ends lost 5 bases and 9 bases respectively, with 8 bases between them. The CDR3 runs 11 residues. Germline V gives CDR1 LGHNT, CDR2 FRNRAP. The CDR3 DNA sequence: TGTGCTAGTGGTATTACCGGCATTCAGTACTTC. Encoded protein: CASGITGIQYF.

The chain employs TRBV5-1 and TRBJ1-2, with 11 bases matching TRBD1. The CDR3 length is 16 residues. V gave up 4 bases and J gave up 1 base; unmatched junction bases: 6. Germline assignment: CDR1 SGHRS and CDR2 YFSETQ. The chain's CDR3 is CASSIGQGAYNYGYTF. DNA of the CDR3: TGCGCCAGCAGCATAGGACAGGGGGCCTATAACTATGGCTACACCTTC.

The chain carries TRBV6-4 and TRBJ1-2; D perhaps matches TRBD1 (5 bases). There are 13 residues in the CDR3. Germline V gene lookup returns CDR1 MRHNA and CDR2 SNTAGT. The V end was cut by 4 bases, the J end by 6 bases, with 12 bases between. CDR3 region: CASSAGQGDGYTF. In nucleotides, the CDR3 is TGTGCCAGCAGTGCGGGTCAGGGCGATGGCTACACCTTC.